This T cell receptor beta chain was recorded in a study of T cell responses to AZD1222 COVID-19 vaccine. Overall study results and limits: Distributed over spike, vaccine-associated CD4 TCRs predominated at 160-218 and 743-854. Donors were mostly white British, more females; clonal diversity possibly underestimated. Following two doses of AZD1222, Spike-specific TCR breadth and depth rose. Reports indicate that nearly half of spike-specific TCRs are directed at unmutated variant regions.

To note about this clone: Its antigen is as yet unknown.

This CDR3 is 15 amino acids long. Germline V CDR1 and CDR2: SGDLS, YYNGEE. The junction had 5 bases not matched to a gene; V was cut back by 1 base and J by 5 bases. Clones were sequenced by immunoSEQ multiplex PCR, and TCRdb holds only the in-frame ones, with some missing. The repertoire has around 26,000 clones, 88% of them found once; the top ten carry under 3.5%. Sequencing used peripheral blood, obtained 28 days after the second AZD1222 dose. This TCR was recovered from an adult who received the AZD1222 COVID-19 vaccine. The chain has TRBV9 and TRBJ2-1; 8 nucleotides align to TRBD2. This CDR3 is CASSVKPGGDNEQFF. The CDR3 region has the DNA TGTGCCAGCAGCGTAAAACCCGGGGGGGACAATGAGCAGTTCTTC. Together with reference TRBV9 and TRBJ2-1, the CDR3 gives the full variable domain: DSGVTQTPKHLITATGQRVTLRCSPRSGDLSVYWYQQSLDQGLQFLIQYYNGEERAKGNILERFSAQQFPDLHSELNLSSLELGDSALYFCASSVKPGGDNEQFFGPGTRLTVL.